Listed here are 28 T cell receptor beta chains from one sample, sequenced in a study of T cell responses to AZD1222 COVID-19 vaccine. The repertoire was sequenced with immunoSEQ multiplex PCR; TCRdb's copy has only in-frame clones and lacks some. The data contain about 73,000 clones, roughly 88% of them singletons. The sample in question was peripheral blood, obtained 28 days after the second AZD1222 dose. The receptors originated from an adult who received the AZD1222 COVID-19 vaccine.

This chain uses TRBV5-1 with TRBJ1-1, with D maybe TRBD1 (5 bases). The V end was cut by 0 bases, the J end by 2 bases, with 11 bases between. Germline CDR1 is SGHRS and CDR2 is YFSETQ. This CDR3 is 15 amino acids long. The CDR3 coding sequence is TGCGCCAGCAGCTTGGTAGGACAAACTAACACTGAAGCTTTCTTT. Translating it yields CASSLVGQTNTEAFF.

J is TRBJ2-7 and V is TRBV7-2; the D gene is possibly TRBD1 (5 bases). Trimming removed 5 bases from V and 0 bases from J, with 11 bases in between. CDR1 is SGHTA and CDR2 is FQGNSA in the germline V gene. This CDR3 contains 14 residues. CDR3 residues: CASSPSQVSYEQYF. The CDR3 nucleotides read TGTGCCAGCAGCCCCTCACAGGTCTCCTACGAGCAGTACTTC.

J is TRBJ1-2 and V is TRBV5-5, with a possible D match to TRBD1 (6 bases). This CDR3 region has 15 residues. V lost 4 bases to trimming and J lost 6 bases, with 19 bases between them. CDR1 and CDR2 (germline): SGHKS, YYEKEE (reference sequence). CDR3 in DNA: TGTGCCAGCAGCACTCCAACAGGGAAAGGGCATGGCTACACCTTC. Translating it yields CASSTPTGKGHGYTF.

The chain recombines TRBV18 with TRBJ1-2; a weak D match, TRBD1 (6 bases). Between the trimmed V and J ends, which lost 6 bases and 4 bases, there was a span of 18 bases. The CDR3 is 15 residues long. The germline V gene has CDR1 KGHSH and CDR2 LQKENI. CDR3: CASSAGTPGPYGYTF. As DNA, the CDR3 is TGTGCCAGCTCGGCCGGGACACCCGGGCCCTATGGCTACACCTTC.

This rearrangement joins TRBV29-1 to TRBJ2-7; possible D gene TRBD2, 5 bases. V lost 5 bases, J lost 1 base, and 6 bases lay in between. CDR1 is SQVTM, CDR2 ANQGSEA, per germline. The CDR3 has 11 residues. The CDR3 protein is CSVRTSYEQYF. The CDR3 bases are TGCAGCGTTAGGACTTCCTACGAGCAGTACTTC.

The chain uses TRBV9 and TRBJ1-1, with D unresolved. Germline V lookup: CDR1 SGDLS, CDR2 YYNGEE. V lost 4 bases to trimming and J lost 4 bases, with 11 bases between them. This CDR3 spans 13 amino acids. In nucleotides, the CDR3 is TGTGCCAGCAGCCCCGAATGGGGCACTGAAGCTTTCTTT. This encodes CASSPEWGTEAFF.

The CDR3 DNA follows: TGTGCCAGCAGTGAAGGAGGAGAGCCCCAGCATTTT. Protein: CASSEGGEPQHF. This rearrangement joins TRBV6-1 to TRBJ1-5; D remains unclear. Germline lookup yields CDR1 MNHNS and CDR2 SASEGT. The length of the CDR3 is 12 residues. The V gene lost 1 base and the J gene lost 8 bases, with 6 bases spanning the gap.

In nucleotides, the CDR3 is TGTGCCAGCAGCCATGGCTACTCAAACAATGAGCAGTTCTTC. This sequence encodes CASSHGYSNNEQFF. The rearrangement links TRBV3-1 (or the pseudogene TRBV3-2) to TRBJ2-1, with unresolved D. Trimming shortened V by 3 bases and J by 5 bases, and 11 bases separated the two germline ends. This CDR3 has 14 amino acids. CDR1 LGHDT and CDR2 YNNKEL come from the germline V gene (reference sequence).

This clone is a singleton in its sample. The chain recombines TRBV5-1 with TRBJ1-4, with a weak D call TRBD1 (5 bases). The germline V gene encodes CDR1 SGHRS and CDR2 YFSETQ. Deletions cut 2 bases from V and 3 bases from J, with 8 bases between. CDR3 length: 14 residues. DNA of the CDR3: TGCGCCAGCAGCTTCCAGGGATCTAATGAAAAACTGTTTTTT. The encoded protein is CASSFQGSNEKLFF.

V gene TRBV12-3 or TRBV12-4 combines with J gene TRBJ1-4; D unresolved. The CDR3 runs to 13 residues. Trimming took 6 bases from V and 7 from J, leaving 12 bases between them. DNA of the CDR3: TGTGCCAGCAGGATAGGGCCTGGTGAAAAACTGTTTTTT. Amino acid sequence: CASRIGPGEKLFF.

CDR3 sequence: CASSSGQGGSQPQHF. In DNA, the CDR3 is TGTGCCAGCAGCTCGGGACAGGGGGGTTCTCAGCCCCAGCATTTT. The genes are TRBV7-2 and TRBJ1-5; 11 bases are a match to TRBD1. Looked up from germline, CDR1 is SGHTA and CDR2 is FQGNSA. CDR3 length: 15 amino acids. Trimming at V came to 4 bases and at J to 6 bases, leaving 5 bases not matched to a gene.

The chain employs TRBV19 and TRBJ2-1, with D possibly TRBD2 on 6 matching bases. The CDR3 length is 15 residues. V was trimmed by 5 bases and J by 4 bases, leaving 15 bases between them. In germline, CDR1 is LNHDA, CDR2 SQIVND (reference sequence). CDR3 nucleotides: TGTGCCAGTAGTCCCCGACTAGAACGGTACAATGAGCAGTTCTTC. It specifies CASSPRLERYNEQFF. The full variable domain, its missing parts supplied by reference TRBV19 and TRBJ2-1, is DGGITQSPKYLFRKEGQNVTLSCEQNLNHDAMYWYRQDPGQGLRLIYYSQIVNDFQKGDIAEGYSVSREKKESFPLTVTSAQKNPTAFYLCASSPRLERYNEQFFGPGTRLTVL.

The V and J genes are TRBV27 and TRBJ2-5; 12 positions match TRBD2. Germline V lookup: CDR1 MNHEY, CDR2 SMNVEV (reference sequence). The CDR3 covers 17 residues. V gave up 5 bases and J gave up 5 bases; unmatched junction bases: 12. The CDR3 loop is CASSLTKGLAGGETQYF. The CDR3 DNA is TGTGCCAGCAGTCTCACTAAGGGGCTAGCGGGGGGGGAGACCCAGTACTTC.

V gene TRBV7-2 combines with J gene TRBJ2-7, with TRBD2 matching 8 bases. V shed 6 bases, J shed 3 bases, and the junction held 13 bases outside the gene matches. Germline-derived CDR1 and CDR2 are SGHTA and FQGNSA. This CDR3 is 16 amino acids long. CDR3 nucleotides: TGTGCCAGCAGGAAGTCTTTAGCGGGGACTTACTACGAGCAGTACTTC. Protein: CASRKSLAGTYYEQYF. Full variable domain (rest looked up from reference TRBV7-2 and TRBJ2-7): GAGVSQSPSNKVTEKGKDVELRCDPISGHTALYWYRQSLGQGLEFLIYFQGNSAPDKSGLPSDRFSAERTGGSVSTLTIQRTQQEDSAVYLCASRKSLAGTYYEQYFGPGTRLTVT.

This clone was observed a handful of times. V usage is TRBV27 and J usage is TRBJ1-6; unclear D gene. The CDR3 has 17 residues. With 2 bases removed from V and 7 bases from J, the gap between germline ends came to 18 bases. Germline CDR1 reads MNHEY; CDR2 reads SMNVEV (reference sequence). CDR3 loop: CASSLIRQEGSNSPLHF. The DNA for the CDR3 is TGTGCCAGCAGTTTAATAAGGCAGGAAGGGTCAAATTCACCCCTCCACTTT.

The chain is built from TRBV28 and TRBJ1-6; D unresolved. Germline CDR1 MDHEN, CDR2 SYDVKM. The CDR3 is 12 residues long. Trimming removed 5 bases at V and 18 bases at J, with 17 bases between. Here the CDR3 reads CASSRAASTSHF. The CDR3 DNA reads as TGTGCCAGCAGTCGGGCCGCATCAACTTCCCACTTT.

V and J are TRBV6-5 and TRBJ2-7; D possibly matches TRBD1 or TRBD2 (5 bases each). Trimming removed 6 bases from V and 7 bases from J, with 13 bases in between. Per germline, CDR1 MNHEY and CDR2 SVGAGI. The CDR3 sequence is 12 residues long. CDR3 sequence reads: CASSPEWGEQYF. CDR3 nucleotides: TGTGCCAGCAGCCCCGAATGGGGGGAGCAGTACTTC.

V usage is TRBV28 and J usage is TRBJ2-3; 7 bases align to TRBD1. This CDR3 contains 13 residues. With V trimmed by 5 bases and J by 3 bases, 2 bases remained unmatched. Germline values: CDR1 MDHEN, CDR2 SYDVKM. Here the CDR3 DNA reads TGTGCCAGCAGTCCGGGACAGACAGATACGCAGTATTTT. Translating gives CASSPGQTDTQYF.

This chain joins TRBV7-8 and TRBJ2-7; possible D gene TRBD2, 6 bases. Trimming cost V 4 bases and J 3 bases, with 13 bases left between them. In germline, CDR1 is SGHVS, CDR2 FQNEAQ. The CDR3 has 14 amino acids. CDR3 in amino acids: CASSYSGRVYEQYF. In DNA form, the CDR3 reads TGTGCCAGCAGCTACTCCGGGAGAGTCTACGAGCAGTACTTC.

The V and J genes are TRBV19 and TRBJ2-7; weak D call: TRBD1 (5 bases). V lost 6 bases to trimming and J lost 2 bases, with 11 bases between them. This CDR3 has 13 residues. Per the germline V gene, CDR1 is LNHDA and CDR2 is SQIVND (reference sequence). DNA for the CDR3: TGTGCCAGTAGCGATTTAGGGGCCTACGAGCAGTACTTC. Encoded protein: CASSDLGAYEQYF.

The chain joins TRBV24-1 to TRBJ2-1, with 16 bases fitting TRBD2. This CDR3 region has 16 residues. CDR1 and CDR2 (germline): KGHDR, SFDVKD. V trimming: 4 bases; J trimming: 9 bases; junction bases outside the gene matches: 5. The CDR3 spells CATSDPGLAGGLEQFF. CDR3 DNA: TGTGCCACCAGTGACCCGGGACTAGCGGGGGGGCTTGAGCAGTTCTTC.

The CDR3: CASSMVGYGYTF. The CDR3 DNA reads as TGTGCCAGTAGTATGGTGGGCTATGGCTACACCTTC. The chain joins TRBV19 to TRBJ1-2; D is ambiguous. V lost 3 bases to trimming and J lost 4 bases, with 6 bases between them. The CDR3 has 12 amino acids. From germline, CDR1 is LNHDA and CDR2 SQIVND (reference sequence).

The chain is built from TRBV28 and TRBJ1-2; D may be TRBD1 (6 bases). Per germline, CDR1 MDHEN and CDR2 SYDVKM. The CDR3 runs to 16 residues. V shed 6 bases and J shed 1 base, with 18 bases lying between them. The CDR3 protein is CASREIVGQHNYGYTF. The CDR3 coding sequence is TGTGCCAGCAGGGAAATCGTCGGACAGCATAACTATGGCTACACCTTC.

The chain combines TRBV6-5 with TRBJ1-1; D gene uncertain. Trimming cost V 7 bases and J 5 bases, with 17 bases left between them. The CDR3 is made up of 14 amino acids. Germline V gene lookup returns CDR1 MNHEY and CDR2 SVGAGI. CDR3 bases: TGTGCCAGCACCTCACACCAAAGTGGGACTGAAGCTTTCTTT. Translated, it gives CASTSHQSGTEAFF.

V gene TRBV18 combines with J gene TRBJ2-7; possibly TRBD1 for D (6 bases). The CDR3 has 14 residues. V was shortened by 10 bases and J by 0 bases, with 16 bases between the two germline ends. Germline lookup yields CDR1 KGHSH and CDR2 LQKENI. As DNA, the CDR3 is TGTGCCACAAACGTGAGGGGGATCTCCTACGAGCAGTACTTC. Protein product: CATNVRGISYEQYF.

The chain combines TRBV7-9 with TRBJ2-7, with D maybe TRBD2 (6 bases). The ends were cut back, 5 bases at V and 5 bases at J, with 16 bases in the middle. Germline CDR1 SEHNR, CDR2 FQNEAQ (reference sequence). The CDR3 runs 14 residues. Here the CDR3 reads CASSPPGGDHEQYF. CDR3 sequence (DNA): TGTGCCAGCAGCCCTCCCGGAGGGGACCACGAGCAGTACTTC.

This chain connects TRBV30 to TRBJ2-2; 8 bases match TRBD2. With 4 bases clipped from V and 6 bases from J, the junction kept 10 bases outside the gene matches. CDR1 is GTSNPN, CDR2 SVGIG, per germline (reference sequence). The CDR3 contains 15 residues. The CDR3 coding sequence is TGTGCCTGGAATGGGTATCCTAGCGGGTCCGGGGAGCTGTTTTTT. Translation: CAWNGYPSGSGELFF. The complete variable domain, with remaining parts taken from reference TRBV30 and TRBJ2-2, reads SQTIHQWPATLVQPVGSPLSLECTVEGTSNPNLYWYRQAAGRGLQLLFYSVGIGQISSEVPQNLSASRPQDRQFILSSKKLLLSDSGFYLCAWNGYPSGSGELFFGEGSRLTVL.

The V gene is TRBV18, the J gene TRBJ1-2; D may be TRBD1 (5 bases). Trimming removed 3 bases from V and 0 bases from J, with 14 bases in between. The CDR3 has 16 amino acids. Germline CDR1 and CDR2: KGHSH and LQKENI. The CDR3 sequence: CASSPGTVDSNYGYTF. CDR3 coding DNA: TGTGCCAGCTCACCCGGGACGGTGGATTCTAACTATGGCTACACCTTC.